This TCR beta chain is drawn from a study of cytomegalovirus exposure and HLA in healthy donors. A word on this clone: Antigen: not known.

Findings and limits, study-wide: Confirmation was obtained in vitro that a few CMV-associated chains are specific for CMV antigens. Subsequent analysis revealed that first-cohort TCR clusters tended to co-occur in the 130 or so validation repertoires. Most TCR sequences were uncommon, yet certain public TCRs appeared in many donors. TCR beta chains numbering some 160 were designated cytomegalovirus-associated.

Here immunoSEQ multiplex PCR was the method, and the copy in TCRdb shows in-frame clones only, minus some. Of roughly 50,000 clones in the sample, roughly nine tenths were seen once. Source material: PBMCs. The sequence derives from a woman younger than 35 in good health and CMV-seropositive.

The DNA of the CDR3 is TGTGCCAGCAGTGTCAACATGAACACTGAAGCTTTCTTT. As protein: CASSVNMNTEAFF. The chain is built from TRBV6-4 and TRBJ1-1; D remains ambiguous. V lost 4 bases, J lost 0 bases, and 6 bases lay in between. The CDR3 is made up of 13 amino acids. Germline V gene sequence: CDR1 MRHNA, CDR2 SNTAGT.